The next 20 T cell receptor beta chains were all read from a single sample in a study of T cell repertoires in cytomegalovirus infection. For these TCRs, the target antigens are not known. Via MiXCR, TCRdb re-called the reads, giving one row per CDR3 protein. The data contain around 900,000 distinct CDR3 sequences, roughly 30% of them seen just once; the ten biggest clones take up over 10%. The source material was cultured CD8+ T cells from PBMCs, sampled from culture after CMV antigen stimulation. The receptor source for this set is a human donor in good health (CMV status not recorded). Some clones in this sample may be carry-over from other donors' samples.

In this sample, this clonotype turned up a few times. This chain links TRBV2 with TRBJ1-2; no reliable D call. V lost 11 bases and J 2 bases, leaving 18 bases between the germline ends. The CDR3 consists of 14 residues. Germline CDR1 reads SNHLY; CDR2 reads FYNNEI. The CDR3: CAGWDGRSNYGYTF. DNA for the CDR3: TGTGCCGGATGGGATGGAAGATCGAACTATGGCTACACCTTC.

The CDR3 bases are TGTGTTGGGCGGAGCACCGGGGAGCTGTTTTTT. Amino acid sequence: CVGRSTGELFF. This chain links TRBV2 with TRBJ2-2; D remains unclear. The CDR3 extends over 11 amino acids. Looked up from germline, CDR1 is SNHLY and CDR2 is FYNNEI.

The CDR3 region is CATGAYTDTQYF. CDR3 bases: TGTGCCACCGGGGCGTACACAGATACGCAGTATTTT. The gene calls are TRBV6-2 or TRBV6-3 and TRBJ2-3, with D possibly called TRBD1 or TRBD2 (5 bases each). V was clipped by 10 bases and J by 2 bases, with 10 bases between them. The CDR3 has 12 amino acids. The germline V gene encodes CDR1 MNHEY and CDR2 SVGEGT.

The V call is TRBV4-1, the J call TRBJ2-1; no firm D call. V shed 3 bases and J shed 4 bases, with 10 bases lying between them. Germline V lookup: CDR1 MGHRA, CDR2 YSYEKL. The CDR3 loop spans 14 amino acids. The CDR3 DNA is TGCGCCAGCAGCCAGGGAATATGGTACAATGAGCAGTTCTTC. Translated, it gives CASSQGIWYNEQFF.

A few counts support this clonotype. The chain uses TRBV7-9 and TRBJ2-3; D call uncertain. The CDR3 contains 16 residues. Germline V gene data show CDR1 as SEHNR and CDR2 as FQNEAQ (reference sequence). V was cut by 2 bases and J by 2 bases, with 14 bases left in between. In nucleotides, the CDR3 is TGTGCCAGCAGCTTAAAAGATGCAGGCGACACAGATACGCAGTATTTT. Encoded protein: CASSLKDAGDTDTQYF.

Here the CDR3 reads CATSRDVGFPYEQYF. CDR3 DNA: TGTGCCACCAGCAGAGATGTAGGATTTCCCTACGAGCAGTACTTC. The chain recombines TRBV15 with TRBJ2-7; D unresolved. The CDR3 is made up of 15 amino acids. V was shortened by 0 bases and J by 2 bases, with 11 bases between the two germline ends. From germline, CDR1 is LNHNV and CDR2 YYDKDF (reference sequence). The variable domain in full, with the rest retrieved from reference TRBV15 and TRBJ2-7, is DAMVIQNPRYQVTQFGKPVTLSCSQTLNHNVMYWYQQKSSQAPKLLFHYYDKDFNNEADTPDNFQSRRPNTSFCFLDIRSPGLGDTAMYLCATSRDVGFPYEQYFGPGTRLTVT.

This clonotype was recorded at least ten times. An end of the junction does not agree with germline; a read error may underlie this. This rearrangement joins TRBV7-7 to TRBJ2-7, with 9 positions matching TRBD1. Germline CDR1 reads SSHAT; CDR2 reads FNYEAQ (reference sequence). There are 13 residues in the CDR3. The CDR3: CASSSGTGSEQYF. CDR3 nucleotides: TGTGCTAGCAGCTCCGGGACAGGGAGCGAGCAGTACTTC.

Of note for this clonotype: The missing conserved phenylalanine or tryptophan at the end of this CDR3 makes a read error likely. The chain recombines TRBV13 with TRBJ2-7, with 10 nucleotides matching TRBD1. Trimming took 4 bases from V and 0 from J; bases not matched to a gene: 3. From germline, CDR1 is PRHDT and CDR2 FYEKMQ (reference sequence). CDR3 size: 15 residues. The CDR3 region has the DNA TGTGCCAGCAGCTGGGGACAGGGGAGCTCCTACGAGCAGTACTCC. Protein product: CASSWGQGSSYEQYS.

This clonotype has a handful of counts. The CDR3 protein is CASSYPGGTDTQYF. CDR3 bases: TGTGCCAGCAGTTACCCGGGGGGCACAGATACGCAGTATTTT. The V and J genes are TRBV6-5 and TRBJ2-3, with D possibly being TRBD2 (6 bases). Germline-derived CDR1 and CDR2 are MNHEY and SVGAGI. The CDR3 is 14 residues long. Trimming pared 2 bases from V and 1 base from J, leaving 7 bases between.

This clonotype was seen only a few times. The chain has TRBV12-5 and TRBJ2-2, with 11 bases matching TRBD1. Germline assignment: CDR1 LGHNT and CDR2 FRNRAP. V gave up 7 bases and J gave up 6 bases; unmatched junction bases: 7. The CDR3 spans 15 residues. The CDR3 DNA sequence: TGTGCTAGTGACCGGACAGGGGGCTCTGCCGGGGAGCTGTTTTTT. It specifies CASDRTGGSAGELFF.

The chain links TRBV29-1 to TRBJ2-7, with D perhaps TRBD1 (6 bases). The CDR3 extends over 15 amino acids. CDR1 is SQVTM and CDR2 is ANQGSEA in the germline V gene. Between the trimmed V and J ends, which lost 0 bases and 2 bases, there was a span of 14 bases. CDR3 region: CSVEDPGRGPYEQYF. The CDR3 DNA is TGCAGCGTTGAAGATCCAGGCAGGGGACCCTACGAGCAGTACTTC.

This chain uses TRBV20-1 with TRBJ1-2, with D maybe TRBD1 (6 bases). Trimming removed 1 base from V and 6 bases from J, with 24 bases in between. The CDR3 is made up of 17 amino acids. CDR1 is DFQATT, CDR2 SNEGSKA, per germline (reference sequence). CDR3 in amino acids: CSARVSQGTSEGHGYTF. CDR3 sequence (DNA): TGCAGTGCTAGAGTCAGCCAGGGGACATCGGAGGGGCATGGCTACACCTTC.

The chain couples TRBV27 to TRBJ2-7; D unresolved. Germline V gene sequence: CDR1 MNHEY, CDR2 SMNVEV (reference sequence). The germline V and J ends were trimmed by 10 bases and 4 bases, with 23 bases remaining between them. The CDR3 has 15 residues. CDR3: CANTLLELARYEQYV. The CDR3 nucleotides are TGTGCCAACACCTTACTTGAGTTAGCCCGGTACGAGCAGTACGTC.

The V gene is TRBV4-1, the J gene TRBJ1-1; 7 positions agree with TRBD1. The trim removed 4 bases at V and 4 bases at J, leaving 3 bases unmatched. Looked up from germline, CDR1 is MGHRA and CDR2 is YSYEKL. CDR3 length: 13 amino acids. The CDR3 nucleotides are TGCGCCAGCAGCCCACAGGGGCCCACTGAAGCTTTCTTT. The encoded protein is CASSPQGPTEAFF.

The chain links TRBV20-1 to TRBJ1-3; 8 bases line up with TRBD1. With V trimmed by 7 bases and J by 2 bases, 7 bases remained unmatched. The CDR3 has 14 amino acids. Germline assignment: CDR1 DFQATT and CDR2 SNEGSKA (reference sequence). CDR3 DNA: TGCAGTGGATCGGACAGGGAGGCTGGAAACACCATATATTTT. Its protein product is CSGSDREAGNTIYF.

This clonotype was observed at least ten times. The gene calls are TRBV10-3 and TRBJ1-5; D may be TRBD1 (5 bases). The V gene's germline CDR1 is ENHRY and CDR2 SYGVKD. The CDR3 spans 14 residues. V lost 5 bases and J lost 2, with 10 bases in between. CDR3 sequence reads: CAISSTEGNQPQHF. Here the CDR3 DNA reads TGTGCCATCAGTTCGACAGAGGGCAATCAGCCCCAGCATTTT.

This clonotype has at least ten counts. The CDR3 nucleotides are TGTGCCAGCAGCTTAGAAGACAATCCTGGCTACACCTTC. It specifies CASSLEDNPGYTF. The V and J genes are TRBV7-8 and TRBJ1-2, with D unresolved. The V end lost 1 base, the J end lost 7 bases, and 10 bases lay between the germline ends. This CDR3 contains 13 residues. CDR1 SGHVS and CDR2 FQNEAQ come from the germline V gene.

The chain carries TRBV4-1 and TRBJ2-3; 10 bases are a match to TRBD1. The germline CDR1 and CDR2 sequences are MGHRA and YSYEKL. This CDR3 region has 18 residues. The V segment lost 0 bases and the J segment 4 bases; nucleotides outside the gene matches: 10. The CDR3 is CASSQDRPGTGAADTQYF. Here the CDR3 DNA reads TGCGCCAGCAGCCAAGATCGCCCCGGGACAGGGGCAGCAGATACGCAGTATTTT.

This clonotype has a count of ten or more. The rearrangement uses TRBV5-4 and TRBJ1-3, with a weak D call TRBD1 (5 bases). The CDR3 runs to 16 residues. Germline V lookup: CDR1 SGHNT, CDR2 YYREEE (reference sequence). The V and J ends lost 0 bases and 0 bases respectively, with 10 bases between them. The CDR3 DNA sequence: TGTGCCAGCAGCTTGGATTCCAGGGCCTCTGGAAACACCATATATTTT. Protein product: CASSLDSRASGNTIYF.

The chain has TRBV7-9 and TRBJ2-2, with D perhaps assigned TRBD1 or TRBD2 (5 bases each). The CDR3 is 14 residues long. CDR1 is SEHNR, CDR2 FQNEAQ, per germline (reference sequence). V lost 4 bases to trimming and J lost 6 bases, with 12 bases between them. The CDR3 DNA follows: TGTGCCAGCAGCTCTAGAGGGGCCCCCGGGGAGCTGTTTTTT. Translation: CASSSRGAPGELFF.